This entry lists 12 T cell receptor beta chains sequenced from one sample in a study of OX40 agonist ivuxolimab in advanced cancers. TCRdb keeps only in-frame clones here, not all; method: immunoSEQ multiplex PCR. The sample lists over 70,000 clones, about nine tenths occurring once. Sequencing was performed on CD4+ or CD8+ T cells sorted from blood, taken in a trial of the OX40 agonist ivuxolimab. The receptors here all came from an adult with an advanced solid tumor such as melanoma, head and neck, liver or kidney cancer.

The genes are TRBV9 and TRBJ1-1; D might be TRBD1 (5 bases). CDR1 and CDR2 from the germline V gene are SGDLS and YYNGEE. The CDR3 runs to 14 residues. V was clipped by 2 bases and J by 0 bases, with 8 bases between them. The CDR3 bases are TGTGCCAGCAGCGTGGGGGGAATGAACACTGAAGCTTTCTTT. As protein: CASSVGGMNTEAFF. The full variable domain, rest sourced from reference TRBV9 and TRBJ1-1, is DSGVTQTPKHLITATGQRVTLRCSPRSGDLSVYWYQQSLDQGLQFLIQYYNGEERAKGNILERFSAQQFPDLHSELNLSSLELGDSALYFCASSVGGMNTEAFFGQGTRLTVV.

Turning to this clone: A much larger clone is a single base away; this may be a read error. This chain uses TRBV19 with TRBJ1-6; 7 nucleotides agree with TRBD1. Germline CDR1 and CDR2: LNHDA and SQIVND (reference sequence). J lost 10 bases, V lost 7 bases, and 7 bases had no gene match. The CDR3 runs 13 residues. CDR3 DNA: TGTGCCAGTAACCCGGCAGGGGGGTCACCCCTCCACTTT. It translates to CASNPAGGSPLHF.

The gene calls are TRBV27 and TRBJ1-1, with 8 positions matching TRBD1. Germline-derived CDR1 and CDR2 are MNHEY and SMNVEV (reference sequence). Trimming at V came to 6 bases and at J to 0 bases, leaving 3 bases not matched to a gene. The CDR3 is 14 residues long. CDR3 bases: TGTGCCAGCAGGGACAGGGCTTTGAACACTGAAGCTTTCTTT. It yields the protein CASRDRALNTEAFF.

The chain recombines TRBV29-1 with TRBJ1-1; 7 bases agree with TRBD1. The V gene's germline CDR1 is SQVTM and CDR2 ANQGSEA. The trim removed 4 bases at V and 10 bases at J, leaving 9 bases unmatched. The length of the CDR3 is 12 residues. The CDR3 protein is CSVVLDRPGAFF. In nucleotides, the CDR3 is TGCAGCGTTGTACTGGACAGGCCTGGAGCTTTCTTT.

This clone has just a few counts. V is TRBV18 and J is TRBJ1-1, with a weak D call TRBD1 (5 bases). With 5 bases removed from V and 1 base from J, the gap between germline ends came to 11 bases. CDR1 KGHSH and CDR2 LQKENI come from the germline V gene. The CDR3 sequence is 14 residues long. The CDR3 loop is CASSSGGWNTEAFF. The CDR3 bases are TGTGCCAGCTCATCCGGGGGTTGGAACACTGAAGCTTTCTTT.

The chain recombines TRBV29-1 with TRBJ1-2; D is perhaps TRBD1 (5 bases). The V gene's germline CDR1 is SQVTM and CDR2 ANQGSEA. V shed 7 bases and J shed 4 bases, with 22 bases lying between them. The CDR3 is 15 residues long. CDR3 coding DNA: TGCAGCGCCGATGGGGGTGGAGGGCTTGTCTATGGCTACACCTTC. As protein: CSADGGGGLVYGYTF.

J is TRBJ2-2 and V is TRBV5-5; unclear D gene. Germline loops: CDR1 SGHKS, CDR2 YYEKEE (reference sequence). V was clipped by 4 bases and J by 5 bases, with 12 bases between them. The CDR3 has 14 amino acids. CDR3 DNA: TGTGCCAGCAGCCCAATCCTAGGTACCGGGGAGCTGTTTTTT. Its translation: CASSPILGTGELFF.

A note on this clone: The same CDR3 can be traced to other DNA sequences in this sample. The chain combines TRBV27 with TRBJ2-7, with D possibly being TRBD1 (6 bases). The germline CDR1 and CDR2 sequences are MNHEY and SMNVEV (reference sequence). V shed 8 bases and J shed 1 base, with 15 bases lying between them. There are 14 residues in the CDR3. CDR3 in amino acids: CASGKTGASYEQYF. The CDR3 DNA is TGTGCCAGCGGGAAGACAGGTGCGTCCTACGAGCAGTACTTC.

CDR3: CASSLIPGQGVVDGYTF. The CDR3 coding sequence is TGTGCCAGCAGCTTAATCCCCGGACAGGGAGTGGTCGATGGCTACACCTTC. V usage is TRBV7-9 and J usage is TRBJ1-2, with TRBD1 matching over 8 bases. V lost 2 bases to trimming and J lost 6 bases; unmatched junction nucleotides: 14. CDR3 length: 17 amino acids. The germline CDR1 and CDR2 sequences are SEHNR and FQNEAQ (reference sequence). Looking up the rest from reference TRBV7-9 and TRBJ1-2 gives the full variable domain: DTGVSQNPRHKITKRGQNVTFRCDPISEHNRLYWYRQTLGQGPEFLTYFQNEAQLEKSRLLSDRFSAERPKGSFSTLEIQRTEQGDSAMYLCASSLIPGQGVVDGYTFGSGTRLTVV.

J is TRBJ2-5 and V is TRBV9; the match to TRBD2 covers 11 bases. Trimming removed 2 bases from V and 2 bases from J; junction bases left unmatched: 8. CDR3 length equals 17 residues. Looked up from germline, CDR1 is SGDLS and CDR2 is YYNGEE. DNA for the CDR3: TGTGCCAGCAGCGTGTGGTCGGGGACTAGCGGACAAGAGACCCAGTACTTC. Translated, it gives CASSVWSGTSGQETQYF.

As DNA, the CDR3 is TGTGCCAGCAGTTGGGGGGAACAGAACGAGCAGTACTTC. This translates into CASSWGEQNEQYF. The gene calls are TRBV6-5 and TRBJ2-7; tentatively, D is TRBD2 (6 bases). V gave up 4 bases and J gave up 5 bases, with 12 bases separating them. CDR3 length: 13 residues. Germline CDR1 MNHEY, CDR2 SVGAGI.

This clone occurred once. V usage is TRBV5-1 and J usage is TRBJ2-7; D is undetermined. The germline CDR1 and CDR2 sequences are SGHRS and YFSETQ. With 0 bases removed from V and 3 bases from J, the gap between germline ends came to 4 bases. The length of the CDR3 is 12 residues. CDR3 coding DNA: TGCGCCAGCAGCTTGGGGTTCTACGAGCAGTACTTC. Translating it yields CASSLGFYEQYF.